The 30 T cell receptor beta chains presented below share a single source sample, sequenced in a study of T cell responses to AZD1222 COVID-19 vaccine. Profiling relied on immunoSEQ multiplex PCR, and the TCRdb table lists in-frame clones only, not all of them. The sample contains 150,000 to 200,000 clones, about 90% of which appear only once. This specimen consisted of peripheral blood, obtained 28 days after the second AZD1222 dose. The receptor set was obtained from an adult who received the AZD1222 COVID-19 vaccine.

This sequence joins TRBV15 and TRBJ1-6; TRBD1 agrees at 9 bases. This CDR3 comprises 14 residues. Germline CDR1 LNHNV, CDR2 YYDKDF (reference sequence). Unmatched junction bases numbered 2, after V lost 1 base and J lost 10 bases. The CDR3 reads CATSRATGGSPLHF. CDR3 sequence (DNA): TGTGCCACCAGCAGAGCGACAGGGGGATCACCCCTCCACTTT.

The rearrangement uses TRBV10-3 and TRBJ1-6; possible D gene TRBD1, 6 bases. This CDR3 spans 19 amino acids. V lost 2 bases to trimming and J lost 2 bases, with 19 bases between them. Germline V gene sequence: CDR1 ENHRY, CDR2 SYGVKD. The CDR3 DNA sequence: TGTGCCATCAGTGAGGATTTGAGGACAGAGTGGGCCTATAATTCACCCCTCCACTTT. Its translation: CAISEDLRTEWAYNSPLHF.

This clone showed up just once. The gene calls are TRBV6-5 and TRBJ1-1; D remains unclear. The CDR3 sequence is 14 residues long. The V end was cut by 0 bases, the J end by 1 base, with 6 bases between. Germline V CDR1 and CDR2: MNHEY, SVGAGI. CDR3 bases: TGTGCCAGCAGTTACTCCCCCACGAACACTGAAGCTTTCTTT. This encodes CASSYSPTNTEAFF.

The CDR3 spells CASSGSYGYTF. The CDR3 bases are TGTGCCTCGTCAGGGAGCTATGGCTACACCTTC. The gene calls are TRBV28 and TRBJ1-2; TRBD1 might be the D (5 bases). Trimming left V 11 bases short and J 4 bases short, with 11 bases between. Germline V CDR1 and CDR2: MDHEN, SYDVKM. This CDR3 region has 11 residues.

This clone was counted a single time. The rearrangement links TRBV12-3 or TRBV12-4 to TRBJ1-6; D gene unclear. The V end lost 5 bases, the J end lost 9 bases, and 11 bases lay between the germline ends. The CDR3 extends over 13 amino acids. Written as DNA, the CDR3 is TGTGCCAGCAGTCTTCTTGGTCGTTCACCCCTCCACTTT. Translated: CASSLLGRSPLHF.

CDR3 region: CASTGPGETEAFF. Here the CDR3 DNA reads TGTGCCAGCACCGGGCCCGGGGAGACTGAAGCTTTCTTT. The rearrangement links TRBV28 to TRBJ1-1; D gene unclear. V gave up 7 bases and J gave up 5 bases, with 14 bases separating them. The CDR3 runs 13 residues. The V gene's germline CDR1 is MDHEN and CDR2 SYDVKM.

The chain joins TRBV11-2 to TRBJ2-5; D is unclear. The V gene lost 0 bases and the J gene lost 4 bases, with 3 bases spanning the gap. Germline CDR1 is SGHAT and CDR2 is FQNNGV. The CDR3 loop spans 12 amino acids. This CDR3 reads CASSLEAETQYF. The CDR3 DNA sequence: TGTGCCAGCAGCTTAGAAGCAGAGACCCAGTACTTC.

The CDR3 sequence is CASSPPAGGGGYTF. The DNA of the CDR3 is TGTGCCAGCTCACCACCGGCCGGGGGGGGTGGCTACACCTTC. This chain joins TRBV18 and TRBJ1-2, with a tentative D call TRBD1 (5 bases). Trimming took off 0 bases at V and 7 bases at J, with 12 bases between the two ends. Looked up from germline, CDR1 is KGHSH and CDR2 is LQKENI. The CDR3 extends over 14 amino acids.

This clone has a handful of counts. This chain joins TRBV18 and TRBJ2-7; possible D gene TRBD1, 5 bases. Deletions cut 2 bases from V and 0 bases from J, with 20 bases between. Looked up from germline, CDR1 is KGHSH and CDR2 is LQKENI. The CDR3 covers 18 residues. Here the CDR3 DNA reads TGTGCCAGCTCACCAGGACAACGCCGCTATTCAAGCTCCTACGAGCAGTACTTC. Encoded protein: CASSPGQRRYSSSYEQYF.

The V gene is TRBV2, the J gene TRBJ2-7, with 11 bases fitting TRBD2. CDR1 SNHLY and CDR2 FYNNEI come from the germline V gene. J was trimmed by 3 bases and V by 10 bases; bases with no gene match: 11. The CDR3 has 15 residues. This CDR3 reads CATDPRLAGRYEQYF. In DNA, the CDR3 is TGTGCCACCGACCCCCGACTAGCGGGGCGCTACGAGCAGTACTTC.

CDR3 bases: TGTGCCAGCAGCTTAGAAACAGAAAACTATGGCTACACCTTC. This encodes CASSLETENYGYTF. The genes are TRBV7-2 and TRBJ1-2; D unresolved. Germline V gene data show CDR1 as SGHTA and CDR2 as FQGNSA. This CDR3 has 14 amino acids. Trimming shortened V by 1 base and J by 2 bases, and 8 bases separated the two germline ends.

The chain employs TRBV12-2 and TRBJ2-7; the D call in the table, TRBD2, was not verified against the DNA. TRBV12-2 constitutes a pseudogene. The CDR3 loop spans 16 amino acids. This CDR3 reads CASRPQKRRPTYEQYF. DNA for the CDR3: TGTGCAAGTCGCCCCCAGAAGCGTCGACCCACCTACGAGCAGTACTTC.

The chain joins TRBV10-1 to TRBJ1-1; D uncertain. Trimming left V 6 bases short and J 1 base short, with 9 bases between. Per the germline V gene, CDR1 is WNHNN and CDR2 is SYGVQD (reference sequence). The CDR3 is made up of 13 amino acids. The CDR3 nucleotides are TGCGCCAGCAGGGCCGCCGAGAACACTGAAGCTTTCTTT. Its protein product is CASRAAENTEAFF.

The chain combines TRBV10-3 with TRBJ1-1; D is unresolved. This CDR3 spans 14 amino acids. Germline CDR1 reads ENHRY; CDR2 reads SYGVKD. V was trimmed by 3 bases and J by 1 base, leaving 9 bases between them. The CDR3 region is CAISDWNPNTEAFF. The CDR3 DNA reads TGTGCCATCAGTGATTGGAATCCGAACACTGAAGCTTTCTTT.

The chain is built from TRBV27 and TRBJ2-1, with TRBD1 identical over 9 bases. Germline lookup yields CDR1 MNHEY and CDR2 SMNVEV (reference sequence). V lost 3 bases to trimming and J lost 3 bases; unmatched junction nucleotides: 3. The length of the CDR3 is 15 residues. CDR3 in DNA: TGTGCCAGCAGTTTGCGGACAGGGGTCTACAATGAGCAGTTCTTC. Amino acids: CASSLRTGVYNEQFF.

The chain is built from TRBV7-3 and TRBJ1-1; 9 nucleotides line up with TRBD1. The CDR3 is made up of 14 amino acids. Germline V gene lookup returns CDR1 SGHTA and CDR2 FQGTGA. J lost 2 bases, V lost 5 bases, and 3 bases had no gene match. In DNA, the CDR3 is TGTGCCAGCAGCGCCACAGGGGGCAACACTGAAGCTTTCTTT. This encodes CASSATGGNTEAFF.

The rearrangement uses TRBV4-3 and TRBJ2-6; weak D call: TRBD1 (6 bases). The CDR3 sequence is 16 residues long. Germline V CDR1 and CDR2: LGHNA, YSLEER. V lost 4 bases and J lost 3, with 13 bases in between. Here the CDR3 reads CASSLSPGVGANVLTF. The CDR3 DNA reads as TGCGCCAGCAGCCTAAGCCCAGGGGTTGGGGCCAACGTCCTGACTTTC.

The chain is built from TRBV3-1 (or the pseudogene TRBV3-2) and TRBJ2-1, with no clear D. Germline V gene sequence: CDR1 LGHDT, CDR2 YNNKEL (reference sequence). There are 13 residues in the CDR3. Deletions cut 1 base from V and 3 bases from J, with 4 bases between. CDR3 amino acids: CASSQGVYNEQFF. CDR3 coding DNA: TGTGCCAGCAGCCAAGGAGTCTACAATGAGCAGTTCTTC.

The genes are TRBV7-9 and TRBJ2-2; 8 bases fit TRBD2. This CDR3 region has 15 residues. The V gene end was trimmed by 6 bases and the J gene end by 6 bases; junction bases not matched to a gene: 9. CDR1 SEHNR and CDR2 FQNEAQ come from the germline V gene (reference sequence). CDR3 region: CASSPGLGGAGELFF. The CDR3 coding sequence is TGTGCCAGCAGTCCGGGACTAGGGGGAGCCGGGGAGCTGTTTTTT.

The V call is TRBV6-1, the J call TRBJ1-3; tentative D call: TRBD1 (6 bases). CDR1 and CDR2 from the germline V gene are MNHNS and SASEGT. Between the trimmed V and J ends, which lost 3 bases and 3 bases, there was a span of 18 bases. The CDR3 runs to 17 residues. The CDR3 DNA reads as TGTGCCAGCAGTGATCCTCGACAGGTCCGTCTTGGAAACACCATATATTTT. Amino acids: CASSDPRQVRLGNTIYF.

The J gene is TRBJ2-1, the V gene TRBV9, with 9 bases aligning to TRBD2. From germline, CDR1 is SGDLS and CDR2 YYNGEE. CDR3 length: 14 amino acids. The V gene end was trimmed by 7 bases and the J gene end by 5 bases; junction bases not matched to a gene: 7. CDR3 residues: CASGGSGGNNEQFF. CDR3 DNA sequence: TGTGCCAGCGGAGGTAGCGGGGGCAACAATGAGCAGTTCTTC.

The chain employs TRBV30 and TRBJ1-5; TRBD1 might be the D (6 bases). V was cut by 2 bases and J by 6 bases, with 17 bases left in between. Germline CDR1 is GTSNPN and CDR2 is SVGIG (reference sequence). The CDR3 totals 15 residues. The CDR3 sequence: CAWSPPGASFQPQHF. In DNA form, the CDR3 reads TGTGCCTGGAGTCCCCCGGGGGCTTCCTTTCAGCCCCAGCATTTT.

The V call is TRBV9, the J call TRBJ2-5; tentatively, D is TRBD1 or TRBD2 (5 bases each). V lost 4 bases and J lost 1, with 11 bases in between. Germline-derived CDR1 and CDR2 are SGDLS and YYNGEE. CDR3 length: 14 amino acids. The DNA of the CDR3 is TGTGCCAGCAGCCCGAGGGGATTCCAAGAGACCCAGTACTTC. It codes for CASSPRGFQETQYF.

Concerning this clone itself: The sample has other DNA sequences that encode this CDR3 too. The genes are TRBV10-3 and TRBJ1-2; no reliable D call. The germline gives CDR1 ENHRY, CDR2 SYGVKD. Deletions cut 3 bases from V and 6 bases from J, with 5 bases between. This CDR3 has 11 residues. The CDR3 DNA reads TGTGCCATCAGTGAAAGGGATGGCTACACCTTC. Encoded protein: CAISERDGYTF.

The gene calls are TRBV3-1 (or the pseudogene TRBV3-2) and TRBJ2-3, with 8 positions matching TRBD2. V was clipped by 4 bases and J by 0 bases; unmatched bases: 0. The CDR3 spans 14 residues. Germline CDR1 LGHDT, CDR2 YNNKEL (reference sequence). CDR3 bases: TGTGCCAGCAGCCGGACTAGCAGCACAGATACGCAGTATTTT. This encodes CASSRTSSTDTQYF.

This rearrangement joins TRBV21-1 to TRBJ2-7; TRBD2 is the table's D call and was not checked against the DNA. TRBV21-1 is labeled a pseudogene. The CDR3 is 12 residues long. The CDR3: CASSPPLYEQYF. The CDR3 coding sequence is TGTGCCAGCAGCCCCCCTCTCTACGAGCAGTACTTC.

This chain uses TRBV7-9 with TRBJ1-5, with D tentatively TRBD1 (6 bases). The germline V gene has CDR1 SEHNR and CDR2 FQNEAQ (reference sequence). This CDR3 is built from 17 residues. The V gene lost 3 bases and the J gene lost 2 bases, with 17 bases spanning the gap. The CDR3 is CASSFQTGGAGNQPQHF. CDR3 DNA sequence: TGTGCCAGCAGCTTTCAGACCGGGGGCGCGGGCAATCAGCCCCAGCATTTT.

This chain joins TRBV18 and TRBJ2-7; D remains unclear. This CDR3 region has 14 residues. Germline V gene sequence: CDR1 KGHSH, CDR2 LQKENI. The V end lost 2 bases, the J end lost 2 bases, and 10 bases lay between the germline ends. DNA for the CDR3: TGTGCCAGCTCACCAACCAGTATCCCCTACGAGCAGTACTTC. Protein: CASSPTSIPYEQYF. The complete variable domain, with remaining parts taken from reference TRBV18 and TRBJ2-7, reads NAGVMQNPRHLVRRRGQEARLRCSPMKGHSHVYWYRQLPEEGLKFMVYLQKENIIDESGMPKERFSAEFPKEGPSILRIQQVVRGDSAAYFCASSPTSIPYEQYFGPGTRLTVT.

The genes are TRBV6-6 and TRBJ2-3; D might be TRBD1 (6 bases). This CDR3 comprises 14 residues. V lost 2 bases, J lost 2 bases, and 8 bases lay in between. Looked up from germline, CDR1 is MNHNY and CDR2 is SVGAGI (reference sequence). The CDR3 loop is CASSYRTATDTQYF. CDR3 sequence (DNA): TGTGCCAGCAGTTACCGGACAGCCACAGATACGCAGTATTTT.

The CDR3 nucleotides are TGTGCCAGCAGCGTAGGGGGTCTTGGGTACAATGAGCAGTTCTTC. Protein product: CASSVGGLGYNEQFF. The chain joins TRBV9 to TRBJ2-1; unclear D gene. There are 15 residues in the CDR3. V was shortened by 0 bases and J by 4 bases, with 11 bases between the two germline ends. CDR1 is SGDLS, CDR2 YYNGEE, per germline.